The 30 T cell receptor beta chains below come from one sample, sequenced in a study of T-cell reconstitution after alpha-beta-depleted transplantation in children. Preparing the TCRbeta library involved the use of unique molecular identifiers. TCRdb called the PCR reads again in MiXCR, with one record for every CDR3 protein. The sample yields 240,000 or so distinct CDR3 sequences, 12% seen once. The specimen comprised PBMCs from the stem cell graft donor, sampled from the stem cell graft. These receptor sequences come from a human donor who donated a stem cell graft to a child with acute lymphoblastic leukemia.

This clonotype was picked up a small number of times. In DNA, the CDR3 is TGTGCCACCAGCAGAGAAGGTTACAATGAGCAGTTCTTC. Its protein product is CATSREGYNEQFF. The chain recombines TRBV15 with TRBJ2-1, with no clear D. The ends were cut back, 0 bases at V and 4 bases at J, with 4 bases in the middle. Germline V gives CDR1 LNHNV, CDR2 YYDKDF (reference sequence). This CDR3 region has 13 residues.

In this sample, this clonotype turned up a few times. The chain uses TRBV12-3 or TRBV12-4 and TRBJ2-2, with a tentative D call TRBD1 (5 bases). The CDR3 runs 15 residues. V shed 5 bases and J shed 3 bases, with 13 bases lying between them. For the CDR3, the DNA is TGTGCCAGCAGTCAGGCTAGGGGCGACACCGGGGAGCTGTTTTTT. Protein product: CASSQARGDTGELFF.

This clonotype was observed at least ten times. This chain links TRBV24-1 with TRBJ1-2; the D gene is possibly TRBD1 (5 bases). Germline values: CDR1 KGHDR, CDR2 SFDVKD. The CDR3 sequence is 14 residues long. V lost 3 bases and J 7 bases, leaving 14 bases between the germline ends. In DNA form, the CDR3 reads TGTGCCACCAGTGATCCTTCCCGAGGGGCTGGCTACACCTTC. Encoded protein: CATSDPSRGAGYTF.

This chain uses TRBV5-1 with TRBJ1-2; D is perhaps TRBD1 (6 bases). V was trimmed by 0 bases and J by 0 bases, leaving 18 bases between them. Germline V gene data show CDR1 as SGHRS and CDR2 as YFSETQ. CDR3 length: 18 amino acids. The CDR3 DNA follows: TGCGCCAGCAGCTTGGCGTCAGGGGTCTCCTCCGCTAACTATGGCTACACCTTC. Translated, it gives CASSLASGVSSANYGYTF.

This clonotype showed up many times. In nucleotides, the CDR3 is TGCGCCAGCAGCCAAGAAGTATACAGGGGGAGTAGAGATACGCAGTATTTT. Translation gives CASSQEVYRGSRDTQYF. The chain uses TRBV4-3 and TRBJ2-3, with 8 bases that match TRBD1. The length of the CDR3 is 17 residues. V lost 0 bases to trimming and J lost 5 bases; unmatched junction nucleotides: 10. CDR1 LGHNA and CDR2 YSLEER come from the germline V gene.

With regard to this clonotype: A read error may explain this, as a much larger clone is one base away. The chain couples TRBV5-5 to TRBJ1-6, with 7 positions matching TRBD1. CDR3 size: 12 residues. CDR1 and CDR2 from the germline V gene are SGHKS and YYEKEE (reference sequence). The CDR3 nucleotides are TGTGTCAGCAGCTTCGGCACAGGGGCCCTCCACTTT. Amino acid sequence: CVSSFGTGALHF. Filled out from reference TRBV5-5 and TRBJ1-6, the complete variable domain reads DAGVTQSPTHLIKTRGQQVTLRCSPISGHKSVSWYQQVLGQGPQFIFQYYEKEERGRGNFPDRFSARQFPNYSSELNVNALLLGDSALYLCVSSFGTGALHFGNGTRLTVT.

In its sample, this clonotype was seen many times. V is TRBV6-1 and J is TRBJ1-4, with a tentative D call TRBD1 (5 bases). Germline V gene lookup returns CDR1 MNHNS and CDR2 SASEGT. Trimming took 6 bases from V and 7 from J, leaving 15 bases between them. The CDR3 extends over 14 amino acids. For the CDR3, the DNA is TGTGCCAGCAGGGAGGCAGGGACGAGTGAAAAACTGTTTTTT. Translation: CASREAGTSEKLFF.

This clonotype appeared many times. The V call is TRBV6-5, the J call TRBJ2-7, with D unclear. The CDR3 covers 13 residues. The V end was cut by 2 bases, the J end by 3 bases, with 8 bases between. Per germline, CDR1 MNHEY and CDR2 SVGAGI. CDR3 residues: CASSYRALYEQYF. DNA of the CDR3: TGTGCCAGCAGTTACCGGGCACTCTACGAGCAGTACTTC.

This clonotype has ten or more counts. This chain uses TRBV6-5 with TRBJ2-3; weak D call: TRBD1 (6 bases). V lost 4 bases, J lost 4 bases, and 15 bases lay in between. The CDR3 extends over 15 amino acids. Germline loops: CDR1 MNHEY, CDR2 SVGAGI. The CDR3 DNA is TGTGCCAGCAGTTCTCGTACAGGGTTTCCAGATACGCAGTATTTT. It specifies CASSSRTGFPDTQYF.

This clonotype was detected many times. The chain uses TRBV10-2 and TRBJ2-7; no firm D call. The CDR3 covers 12 residues. Trimming shortened V by 0 bases and J by 2 bases, and 2 bases separated the two germline ends. The germline CDR1 and CDR2 sequences are WSHSY and SAAADI. CDR3 bases: TGCGCCAGCAGTGAGTCCCCCTACGAGCAGTACTTC. Protein sequence: CASSESPYEQYF.

This clonotype was observed at least ten times. The chain joins TRBV10-1 to TRBJ2-2; 10 bases match TRBD2. CDR3 length: 15 amino acids. Per the germline V gene, CDR1 is WNHNN and CDR2 is SYGVQD (reference sequence). V shed 4 bases and J 4 bases; nucleotides not matched to a gene: 3. As DNA, the CDR3 is TGCGCCAGCAGTGGGCTAGCGGGAGCCACCGGGGAGCTGTTTTTT. The encoded protein is CASSGLAGATGELFF.

This clonotype was seen ten or more times. The chain carries TRBV27 and TRBJ2-5; D gene uncertain. The V end lost 3 bases, the J end lost 6 bases, and 11 bases lay between the germline ends. The CDR3 length is 13 residues. Germline lookup yields CDR1 MNHEY and CDR2 SMNVEV (reference sequence). The CDR3: CASSFAGVQTQYF. The CDR3 bases are TGTGCCAGCAGTTTCGCTGGGGTCCAGACCCAGTACTTC.

In this sample, this clonotype turned up many times. The chain carries TRBV24-1 and TRBJ1-1; unclear D gene. The germline V gene encodes CDR1 KGHDR and CDR2 SFDVKD. The CDR3 is 12 residues long. The V gene lost 4 bases and the J gene lost 12 bases, with 14 bases spanning the gap. The CDR3 loop is CATSDSDRETFF. CDR3 nucleotide sequence: TGTGCCACCAGTGACTCGGACCGCGAAACTTTCTTT.

This clonotype has ten or more counts. The chain couples TRBV27 to TRBJ1-5, with 11 nucleotides matching TRBD1. This CDR3 comprises 19 residues. The germline CDR1 and CDR2 sequences are MNHEY and SMNVEV (reference sequence). V was pared by 2 bases and J by 0 bases, with 9 bases of the junction left unmatched. CDR3 sequence (DNA): TGTGCCAGCAGTTTAAGTGTGGGACAGGGGGGATTTAGCAATCAGCCCCAGCATTTT. This encodes CASSLSVGQGGFSNQPQHF.

This clonotype has at least ten counts. The V gene is TRBV20-1, the J gene TRBJ1-1; tentative D call: TRBD1 (5 bases). Per the germline V gene, CDR1 is DFQATT and CDR2 is SNEGSKA (reference sequence). The germline V and J ends were trimmed by 2 bases and 7 bases, with 14 bases remaining between them. CDR3 length equals 13 residues. The CDR3 nucleotides are TGCAGTGCTAGACCAGACAGCTTAGTTGAAGCTTTCTTT. As protein: CSARPDSLVEAFF.

At least ten counts were recorded for this clonotype. This chain links TRBV3-1 with TRBJ1-6; no clear D. The CDR3 runs to 14 residues. The V and J ends lost 1 base and 5 bases respectively, with 6 bases between them. CDR1 is LGHDT and CDR2 is YNNKEL in the germline V gene (reference sequence). CDR3: CASSQVGHNSPLHF. In DNA form, the CDR3 reads TGTGCCAGCAGCCAAGTAGGTCATAATTCACCCCTCCACTTT.

This clonotype was observed many times. The chain has TRBV7-2 and TRBJ1-3, with TRBD1 identical over 8 bases. This CDR3 comprises 11 residues. Per germline, CDR1 SGHTA and CDR2 FQGNSA. With 5 bases clipped from V and 9 bases from J, the junction kept 0 bases outside the gene matches. The CDR3 sequence is CASSTGGTIYF. The CDR3, as DNA: TGTGCCAGCAGCACAGGGGGCACCATATATTTT.

V and J are TRBV20-1 and TRBJ2-5; 16 bases are shared with TRBD2. The ends lost 6 bases at V and 4 bases at J; junction bases unmatched: 5. Germline CDR1 and CDR2: DFQATT and SNEGSKA (reference sequence). The CDR3 is 15 residues long. The CDR3 bases are TGCAGTGCCCTCGGGACTAGCGGGAGGGCAGAGACCCAGTACTTC. Translated: CSALGTSGRAETQYF.

The rearrangement uses TRBV25-1 and TRBJ2-1; a weak D match, TRBD1 (6 bases). This CDR3 is 11 amino acids long. Between the trimmed V and J ends, which lost 5 bases and 9 bases, there was a span of 8 bases. Germline assignment: CDR1 MGHDK and CDR2 SYGVNS. The CDR3 nucleotides read TGTGCCAGCAGTAGGGGGAGTGAGCAGTTCTTC. Its translation is CASSRGSEQFF.

The chain is built from TRBV28 and TRBJ2-7; no clear D. V lost 1 base and J lost 2, with 9 bases in between. CDR3 size: 14 residues. Germline assignment: CDR1 MDHEN and CDR2 SYDVKM. CDR3 in DNA: TGTGCCAGCAGTTTATTCCAAAGCGCCTACGAGCAGTACTTC. It yields the protein CASSLFQSAYEQYF.

This clonotype has ten or more counts. The chain employs TRBV10-3 and TRBJ1-5, with D possibly TRBD1 on 5 matching bases. Germline CDR1 ENHRY, CDR2 SYGVKD. Trimming shortened V by 0 bases and J by 7 bases, and 22 bases separated the two germline ends. This CDR3 spans 18 amino acids. This CDR3 reads CAISESDLSGILIQPQHF. The CDR3 DNA sequence: TGTGCCATCAGTGAGTCCGACCTATCAGGGATATTGATCCAGCCCCAGCATTTT.

The V and J genes are TRBV7-9 and TRBJ2-7, with D perhaps TRBD1 or TRBD2 (5 bases each). Deletions cut 6 bases from V and 5 bases from J, with 17 bases between. The CDR3 has 14 amino acids. From germline, CDR1 is SEHNR and CDR2 FQNEAQ (reference sequence). The CDR3 coding sequence is TGTGCCAGCAGATCACTCGGCCTGGGGGACGAGCAGTACTTC. It is translated as CASRSLGLGDEQYF.

This clonotype showed up just a few times. This chain uses TRBV20-1 with TRBJ1-5, with 8 bases fitting TRBD1. Germline values: CDR1 DFQATT, CDR2 SNEGSKA (reference sequence). V trimming: 0 bases; J trimming: 2 bases; junction bases outside the gene matches: 9. This CDR3 is 17 amino acids long. The CDR3, as DNA: TGCAGTGCTAGAGACCTCGACAGGGGAAGTGGCAATCAGCCCCAGCATTTT. This gives the protein CSARDLDRGSGNQPQHF.

As regards this clonotype: A much larger clone sits a single nucleotide away, making a read error possible. The chain links TRBV5-1 to TRBJ2-1, with D tentatively TRBD2 (5 bases). The CDR3 sequence is 14 residues long. Per germline, CDR1 SGHRS and CDR2 YFSETQ. Trimming stripped 0 bases from V and 9 bases from J, with 13 bases between. CDR3 loop: CASSLVGVRAEQFF. The DNA for the CDR3 is TGCGCCAGCAGCTTGGTCGGGGTTCGGGCTGAGCAGTTCTTC.

This clonotype has ten or more counts. This rearrangement joins TRBV28 to TRBJ1-5; D not certain. V was pared by 8 bases and J by 4 bases, with 9 bases between. This CDR3 region has 12 residues. Looked up from germline, CDR1 is MDHEN and CDR2 is SYDVKM. CDR3 protein: CASVQVNQPQHF. CDR3 bases: TGTGCCAGCGTTCAGGTGAATCAGCCCCAGCATTTT.

The chain couples TRBV5-1 to TRBJ1-1; 8 nucleotides align to TRBD1. The CDR3 has 18 residues. Germline CDR1 SGHRS, CDR2 YFSETQ. V gave up 4 bases and J gave up 0 bases; unmatched junction bases: 14. The CDR3 loop reads CASSQKSWDRQMNTEAFF. The CDR3, as DNA: TGCGCCAGCAGCCAAAAGAGTTGGGACAGGCAGATGAACACTGAAGCTTTCTTT.

This clonotype was counted ten times or more. The rearrangement uses TRBV20-1 and TRBJ1-6; 7 bases agree with TRBD1. The CDR3 sequence is 16 residues long. The germline CDR1 and CDR2 sequences are DFQATT and SNEGSKA (reference sequence). V trimming: 3 bases; J trimming: 2 bases; junction bases outside the gene matches: 7. The CDR3 region is CSARVKGATYNSPLHF. CDR3 DNA: TGCAGTGCTAGGGTTAAGGGGGCTACCTATAATTCACCCCTCCACTTT.

This clonotype was detected many times. The chain is built from TRBV20-1 and TRBJ2-2, with a possible D match to TRBD1 (6 bases). The V end lost 6 bases, the J end lost 6 bases, and 11 bases lay between the germline ends. The CDR3 consists of 12 residues. Germline V gene lookup returns CDR1 DFQATT and CDR2 SNEGSKA (reference sequence). This chain's CDR3 is CSASGQPGELFF. The DNA of the CDR3 is TGCAGTGCCTCCGGACAGCCCGGGGAGCTGTTTTTT.

This clonotype was seen a few times. The V gene is TRBV30, the J gene TRBJ1-2; D gene ambiguous. Looked up from germline, CDR1 is GTSNPN and CDR2 is SVGIG (reference sequence). V lost 0 bases and J 4 bases, leaving 9 bases between the germline ends. This CDR3 comprises 13 residues. CDR3 DNA: TGTGCCTGGAGTGTTATGGGCGCCTATGGCTACACCTTC. This sequence encodes CAWSVMGAYGYTF.

This clonotype was seen at least ten times. V and J are TRBV7-9 and TRBJ2-5; perhaps TRBD2 as D (5 bases). Trimming cost V 2 bases and J 4 bases, with 14 bases left between them. CDR3 length: 15 residues. The germline V gene has CDR1 SEHNR and CDR2 FQNEAQ (reference sequence). The CDR3, as DNA: TGTGCCAGCAGCTTAATGAGGGTAGAGAGAGAGACCCAGTACTTC. Encoded protein: CASSLMRVERETQYF.